Following are 19 T cell receptor beta chains from one sample sequenced in a study of T cells in Graves' hyperthyroidism and ophthalmopathy. From RNA transcripts, TCR beta CDR3 regions were amplified. During a first-round RT-PCR of the TCR CDR3, the HTBI primer set was used. TCRdb itself ran the multiplex PCR reads through MiXCR, one entry per CDR3 protein. Here the sample spans fewer than 750,000 distinct CDR3 sequences, 13% to 15% being singletons. The sample taken for sequencing was blood. The receptors were sampled from a woman in her fifties or sixties with Graves' ophthalmopathy.

This clonotype showed up just once. CDR3 region: CSLGGYTF. The CDR3 nucleotides read TGCAGCTTAGGTGGCTACACCTTC. The V call is TRBV29-1, the J call TRBJ1-2; D is undetermined. From germline, CDR1 is SQVTM and CDR2 ANQGSEA. This CDR3 region has 8 residues. The V and J ends lost 8 bases and 7 bases respectively, with 5 bases between them.

In its sample, this clonotype was seen many times. This chain connects TRBV29-1 to TRBJ2-1; 10 positions match TRBD2. The junction had 4 bases not matched to a gene; V was cut back by 4 bases and J by 4 bases. Germline loops: CDR1 SQVTM, CDR2 ANQGSEA. CDR3 size: 14 residues. The CDR3 bases are TGCAGCGTTGTAGTACTAGCGGGATACAATGAGCAGTTCTTC. Residues: CSVVVLAGYNEQFF.

The gene calls are TRBV24-1 and TRBJ1-4; 10 bases fit TRBD1. V dropped 5 bases and J dropped 7; count of bases not matched to a gene: 12. Germline CDR1 KGHDR, CDR2 SFDVKD. CDR3 length: 17 residues. The CDR3 loop is CATSGGKSGTGVEKLFF. In nucleotides, the CDR3 is TGTGCCACCAGTGGTGGGAAGTCCGGGACAGGGGTTGAAAAACTGTTTTTT.

In its sample, this clonotype was seen many times. The junction departs from germline at one end; a sequencing error may be responsible. The rearrangement uses TRBV7-9 and TRBJ1-1, with D maybe TRBD1 (6 bases). Germline V gene lookup returns CDR1 SEHNR and CDR2 FQNEAQ (reference sequence). The CDR3 spans 13 residues. The CDR3, as DNA: TGCGCCAGCAGCTTGGACAGGAACACTGAAGCTTTCTTT. Encoded protein: CASSLDRNTEAFF.

This clonotype occurred a few times. The chain recombines TRBV30 with TRBJ2-7; perhaps D is TRBD1 or TRBD2 (5 bases each). The CDR3 is 16 residues long. Germline loops: CDR1 GTSNPN, CDR2 SVGIG (reference sequence). V was pared by 1 base and J by 4 bases, with 20 bases between. CDR3: CAWSGGGDAPLYEQYF. CDR3 in DNA: TGTGCCTGGAGTGGGGGTGGGGACGCCCCTTTGTACGAGCAGTACTTC.

At least ten counts were recorded for this clonotype. The chain employs TRBV15 and TRBJ1-5; unclear D gene. Germline assignment: CDR1 LNHNV and CDR2 YYDKDF (reference sequence). Trimming shortened V by 2 bases and J by 0 bases, and 2 bases separated the two germline ends. CDR3 length: 13 residues. CDR3 sequence reads: CATSRNSNQPQHF. In DNA form, the CDR3 reads TGTGCCACCAGCAGAAATAGCAATCAGCCCCAGCATTTT.

As concerns this clonotype: Since a much larger clone is just one base distant, this may be a read error. The chain has TRBV7-6 and TRBJ2-7, with D uncertain. The CDR3 runs 15 residues. Trimming took off 0 bases at V and 0 bases at J, with 9 bases between the two ends. Germline V CDR1 and CDR2: SGHVS, FNYEAQ. The DNA of the CDR3 is TGTGCCAGCAGCTTAGCGCGTGAGACCTCCTACGAGCAGTACTTC. Amino acid sequence: CASSLARETSYEQYF. Using reference TRBV7-6 and TRBJ2-7 for the parts outside the CDR3, the full variable domain is GAGVSQSPRYKVTKRGQDVALRCDPISGHVSLYWYRQALGQGPEFLTYFNYEAQQDKSGLPNDRFSAERPEGSISTLTIQRTEQRDSAMYRCASSLARETSYEQYFGPGTRLTVT.

This clonotype was seen ten or more times. This sequence joins TRBV10-3 and TRBJ2-1; 9 bases are a match to TRBD2. The CDR3 totals 13 residues. The germline gives CDR1 ENHRY, CDR2 SYGVKD. The junction had 5 bases not matched to a gene; V was cut back by 6 bases and J by 8 bases. The CDR3 sequence is CAISVAGEDEQFF. The CDR3 DNA sequence: TGTGCCATCAGCGTAGCGGGAGAGGATGAGCAGTTCTTC.

This clonotype appeared a few times. The V gene is TRBV4-2, the J gene TRBJ1-5; D not resolved. Germline V gives CDR1 LGHNA, CDR2 YNFKEQ. Trimming left V 0 bases short and J 4 bases short, with 7 bases between. This CDR3 is 14 amino acids long. The CDR3 is CASSQEHGNQPQHF. Written as DNA, the CDR3 is TGTGCCAGCAGCCAAGAACACGGTAATCAGCCCCAGCATTTT.

This clonotype has ten or more counts. The chain recombines TRBV29-1 with TRBJ1-1; 8 bases agree with TRBD1. The CDR3 sequence is 14 residues long. Trimming at V came to 7 bases and at J to 6 bases, leaving 13 bases not matched to a gene. Germline V gives CDR1 SQVTM, CDR2 ANQGSEA. CDR3 nucleotide sequence: TGCAGCGCAATACTGGACAGGGCATCCGCTGAAGCTTTCTTT. Encoded protein: CSAILDRASAEAFF.

Ten or more counts support this clonotype. The V call is TRBV2, the J call TRBJ2-7; TRBD2 aligns across 7 bases. CDR1 is SNHLY and CDR2 is FYNNEI in the germline V gene. This CDR3 has 15 amino acids. The junction had 9 bases not matched to a gene; V was cut back by 1 base and J by 6 bases. The CDR3, as DNA: TGTGCCAGCAGTGAAGGGCGACTAGCCCCAAGCGAGCAGTACTTC. Amino acid sequence: CASSEGRLAPSEQYF.

This clonotype was seen many times. This chain uses TRBV2 with TRBJ1-4, with a weak D call TRBD1 (6 bases). The V gene's germline CDR1 is SNHLY and CDR2 FYNNEI. CDR3 length: 14 residues. V lost 6 bases to trimming and J lost 0 bases, with 8 bases between them. The chain's CDR3 is CASRKGATNEKLFF. The CDR3 DNA follows: TGTGCCAGCAGAAAGGGGGCAACTAATGAAAAACTGTTTTTT.

The CDR3, as DNA: TGTGCCAGCAGCGTAGGGCCCCTAGCGGGGGCCGTGGCGGAGCAGTTCTTC. This encodes CASSVGPLAGAVAEQFF. The chain recombines TRBV9 with TRBJ2-1; 10 bases are shared with TRBD2. Germline trimming cut 0 bases from V and 10 bases from J; bases unmatched to any gene: 13. This CDR3 spans 17 amino acids. CDR1 SGDLS and CDR2 YYNGEE come from the germline V gene. Looking up the rest from reference TRBV9 and TRBJ2-1 gives the full variable domain: DSGVTQTPKHLITATGQRVTLRCSPRSGDLSVYWYQQSLDQGLQFLIQYYNGEERAKGNILERFSAQQFPDLHSELNLSSLELGDSALYFCASSVGPLAGAVAEQFFGPGTRLTVL.

This clonotype has at least ten counts. The chain links TRBV7-9 to TRBJ2-1, with unresolved D. CDR1 SEHNR and CDR2 FQNEAQ come from the germline V gene (reference sequence). Trimming pared 6 bases from V and 7 bases from J, leaving 7 bases between. CDR3 length equals 11 residues. CDR3 sequence reads: CASSKKNEQFF. The CDR3 nucleotides read TGTGCCAGCAGTAAAAAGAATGAGCAGTTCTTC. Based on the CDR3 plus reference TRBV7-9 and TRBJ2-1, the full variable domain is DTGVSQNPRHKITKRGQNVTFRCDPISEHNRLYWYRQTLGQGPEFLTYFQNEAQLEKSRLLSDRFSAERPKGSFSTLEIQRTEQGDSAMYLCASSKKNEQFFGPGTRLTVL.

This clonotype has at least ten counts. A junction boundary mismatches the germline segment, possibly from a read error. This chain links TRBV5-1 with TRBJ2-3; 10 nucleotides agree with TRBD2. The CDR3 has 16 residues. Per germline, CDR1 SGHRS and CDR2 YFSETQ. CDR3 sequence (DNA): TGCGCCAGCAGTTTGGAACTAGCGGGAAGGACAGATACGCAGTATTTT. It specifies CASSLELAGRTDTQYF. Drawing the rest from reference TRBV5-1 and TRBJ2-3, the complete variable domain is KAGVTQTPRYLIKTRGQQVTLSCSPISGHRSVSWYQQTPGQGLQFLFEYFSETQRNKGNFPGRFSGRQFSNSRSEMNVSTLELGDSALYLCASSLELAGRTDTQYFGPGTRLTVL.

The sample holds one count of this clonotype. The junction does not match germline at one end; this may be a read error. The chain recombines TRBV18 with TRBJ2-7; TRBD1 aligns across 7 bases. Germline loops: CDR1 KGHSH, CDR2 LQKENI. CDR3 length: 12 amino acids. The CDR3 loop is CVSSATGVEQYF. CDR3 bases: TGTGTCAGCTCAGCCACAGGGGTCGAGCAGTACTTC.

This clonotype was observed at least ten times. The chain links TRBV7-2 to TRBJ2-1; no definite D call. Trimming left V 4 bases short and J 7 bases short, with 5 bases between. The germline CDR1 and CDR2 sequences are SGHTA and FQGNSA. This CDR3 is built from 11 residues. CDR3 amino acids: CASSSKNEQFF. CDR3 bases: TGTGCCAGCAGCTCTAAGAATGAGCAGTTCTTC.

This clonotype has ten or more counts. The junction departs from the called germline gene at one end, perhaps through a read error. This chain connects TRBV5-1 to TRBJ1-4, with D perhaps TRBD1 (5 bases). The CDR3 contains 14 residues. Germline V gene data show CDR1 as SGHRS and CDR2 as YFSETQ. As DNA, the CDR3 is TGTGCCAGCAGCTCAGGGTCGACTAATGAAAAACTGTTTTTT. This codes for CASSSGSTNEKLFF.

This clonotype was picked up a small number of times. The chain links TRBV6-2 or TRBV6-3 to TRBJ1-2; D gene unclear. Trimming cost V 5 bases and J 0 bases, with 19 bases left between them. Per the germline V gene, CDR1 is MNHEY and CDR2 is SVGEGT. The CDR3 totals 17 residues. The CDR3 loop is CASSPRLSGTSNYGYTF. CDR3 in DNA: TGTGCCAGCAGTCCTCGACTTAGTGGAACATCTAACTATGGCTACACCTTC.